The 14 T cell receptor beta chains in this list originate from one sample, sequenced in a study of T cell changes during pregnancy in multiple sclerosis. TCRdb's copy holds only in-frame clones and misses some; the assay was immunoSEQ multiplex PCR. Among about 59,000 clones listed, more than 85% were seen once. This specimen was CD8+ T cells from peripheral blood mononuclear cells, taken in the third trimester of pregnancy. The receptor set was obtained from a female donor with multiple sclerosis, enrolled in a pregnancy study.

V usage is TRBV7-9 and J usage is TRBJ2-2; 15 bases are shared with TRBD2. The CDR3 runs 18 residues. V lost 5 bases and J lost 7; bases outside the gene matches: 11. Germline CDR1 and CDR2: SEHNR and FQNEAQ (reference sequence). The DNA for the CDR3 is TGTGCCAGCAGCACCCGCCGGACTAGCGGGAGGGCCTTCGGGGAGCTGTTTTTT. Translating gives CASSTRRTSGRAFGELFF.

The J gene is TRBJ1-6, the V gene TRBV27; 10 bases are shared with TRBD1. This CDR3 is 14 amino acids long. V lost 7 bases and J lost 9; bases outside the gene matches: 6. Germline CDR1 MNHEY, CDR2 SMNVEV (reference sequence). CDR3 region: CASTHDRGLSPLHF. CDR3 in DNA: TGTGCCAGCACCCACGACAGGGGGCTTTCACCCCTCCACTTT.

The chain recombines TRBV27 with TRBJ1-1, with D maybe TRBD1 (6 bases). From germline, CDR1 is MNHEY and CDR2 SMNVEV (reference sequence). This CDR3 is built from 14 residues. V was pared by 1 base and J by 1 base, with 7 bases between. CDR3 region: CASSLWGQNTEAFF. The CDR3 region has the DNA TGTGCCAGCAGTTTATGGGGACAGAACACTGAAGCTTTCTTT.

The rearrangement joins TRBV30 to TRBJ1-1; perhaps TRBD1 as D (5 bases). CDR1 GTSNPN and CDR2 SVGIG come from the germline V gene (reference sequence). This CDR3 has 14 amino acids. Trimming cost V 0 bases and J 1 base, with 9 bases left between them. The CDR3 sequence is CAWSVRQGNTEAFF. For the CDR3, the DNA is TGTGCCTGGAGTGTAAGGCAGGGGAACACTGAAGCTTTCTTT.

The V gene is TRBV5-4, the J gene TRBJ1-2; D may be TRBD1 (6 bases). Germline loops: CDR1 SGHNT, CDR2 YYREEE (reference sequence). With 7 bases removed from V and 2 bases from J, the gap between germline ends came to 12 bases. The CDR3 is 13 residues long. The CDR3 nucleotides are TGTGCCAGCCGGGACACCCTAAACTATGGCTACACCTTC. This gives the protein CASRDTLNYGYTF.

The chain combines TRBV27 with TRBJ2-1; 7 bases fit TRBD2. The CDR3 has 14 amino acids. Per germline, CDR1 MNHEY and CDR2 SMNVEV (reference sequence). V lost 5 bases, J lost 3 bases, and 4 bases stayed unmatched. The CDR3 coding sequence is TGTGCCAGCAGTCCAGGACTAGGCTACAATGAGCAGTTCTTC. Translated: CASSPGLGYNEQFF.

This sequence joins TRBV19 and TRBJ2-1, with TRBD1 matching over 8 bases. Losses at the gene ends were 0 bases for V and 7 bases for J; bases not matched to a gene: 8. CDR3 length equals 16 residues. Germline assignment: CDR1 LNHDA and CDR2 SQIVND (reference sequence). The CDR3 region has the DNA TGTGCCAGTAGTATAGAACCGGCAGGGGGCAGGAATGAGCAGTTCTTC. Its protein product is CASSIEPAGGRNEQFF.

This clone was seen a single time. The chain uses TRBV7-9 and TRBJ1-1; tentatively, D is TRBD1 (5 bases). The germline CDR1 and CDR2 sequences are SEHNR and FQNEAQ (reference sequence). V was shortened by 8 bases and J by 1 base, with 14 bases between the two germline ends. This CDR3 has 14 residues. The CDR3 loop reads CASPLETGNTEAFF. Here the CDR3 DNA reads TGTGCCAGCCCCCTGGAAACAGGGAACACTGAAGCTTTCTTT. The full variable domain, rest sourced from reference TRBV7-9 and TRBJ1-1, is DTGVSQNPRHKITKRGQNVTFRCDPISEHNRLYWYRQTLGQGPEFLTYFQNEAQLEKSRLLSDRFSAERPKGSFSTLEIQRTEQGDSAMYLCASPLETGNTEAFFGQGTRLTVV.

The rearrangement links TRBV7-9 to TRBJ1-1; TRBD1 matches at 8 bases. CDR3 length equals 14 residues. Germline V gives CDR1 SEHNR, CDR2 FQNEAQ (reference sequence). Trimming at V came to 5 bases and at J to 2 bases, leaving 4 bases not matched to a gene. CDR3 protein: CASSLGQGNTEAFF. CDR3 nucleotide sequence: TGTGCCAGCAGCCTCGGACAGGGAAACACTGAAGCTTTCTTT.

The chain couples TRBV28 to TRBJ1-1, with D perhaps matching TRBD1 (6 bases). From germline, CDR1 is MDHEN and CDR2 SYDVKM. This CDR3 is built from 13 residues. V was pared by 2 bases and J by 7 bases, with 11 bases between. The DNA for the CDR3 is TGTGCCAGCAGTTTACGGGCAGGGGATGAAGCTTTCTTT. It is translated as CASSLRAGDEAFF.

This chain connects TRBV6-5 to TRBJ1-2; D uncertain. Trimming pared 2 bases from V and 5 bases from J, leaving 15 bases between. Germline CDR1 MNHEY, CDR2 SVGAGI. This CDR3 spans 15 amino acids. CDR3 region: CASSYGSGPGYGYTF. Written as DNA, the CDR3 is TGTGCCAGCAGTTACGGGAGTGGGCCGGGGTATGGCTACACCTTC.

V is TRBV15 and J is TRBJ2-7; D not resolved. The CDR3 extends over 14 amino acids. CDR1 is LNHNV, CDR2 YYDKDF, per germline (reference sequence). Trimming took 0 bases from V and 1 from J, leaving 7 bases between them. The CDR3 spells CATSRDRRSYEQYF. The CDR3 bases are TGTGCCACCAGCAGAGATCGGCGGTCCTACGAGCAGTACTTC.

The chain employs TRBV19 and TRBJ2-1; TRBD2 matches at 10 bases. The germline V gene has CDR1 LNHDA and CDR2 SQIVND (reference sequence). The CDR3 has 18 amino acids. V lost 0 bases and J lost 4; bases outside the gene matches: 9. CDR3 DNA sequence: TGTGCCAGTAGTATAGAGGGCCTTACTAGCGGGATGTACAATGAGCAGTTCTTC. Encoded protein: CASSIEGLTSGMYNEQFF.

V and J are TRBV19 and TRBJ1-1; D unclear. V lost 8 bases and J lost 0, with 19 bases in between. This CDR3 has 16 amino acids. Germline V gives CDR1 LNHDA, CDR2 SQIVND (reference sequence). The CDR3, as DNA: TGTGCCAGTGACGGCGGCCGGGATTCGATGAACACTGAAGCTTTCTTT. It is translated as CASDGGRDSMNTEAFF.